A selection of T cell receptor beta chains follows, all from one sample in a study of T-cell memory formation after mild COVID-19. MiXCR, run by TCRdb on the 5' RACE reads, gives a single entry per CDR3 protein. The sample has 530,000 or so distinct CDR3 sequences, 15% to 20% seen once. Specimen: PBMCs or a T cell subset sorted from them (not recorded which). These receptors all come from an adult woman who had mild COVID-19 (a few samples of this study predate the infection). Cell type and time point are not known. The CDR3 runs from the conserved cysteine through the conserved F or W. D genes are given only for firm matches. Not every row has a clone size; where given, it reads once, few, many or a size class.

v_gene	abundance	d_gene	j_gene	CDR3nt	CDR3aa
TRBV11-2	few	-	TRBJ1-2	TGTGCCAGCAGCTTAGGGTTAAGGGACTATGGCTACACCTTC	CASSLGLRDYGYTF
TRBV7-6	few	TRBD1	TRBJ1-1	TGTGCCAGCAGCCTGACACAGGGGGGCGCGTGGACTGAAGCTTTCTTT	CASSLTQGGAWTEAFF
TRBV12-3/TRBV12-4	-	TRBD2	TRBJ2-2	TGTGCCAGCTCCCCCCGGGGGGTGGAAAACGGGGAGCTGTTTTTT	CASSPRGVENGELFF
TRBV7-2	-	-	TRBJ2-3	TGTGCCAGCAGCCAACGGTGGGGGCAAGGAGATACGCAGTATTTT	CASSQRWGQGDTQYF
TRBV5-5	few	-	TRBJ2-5	TGTGCCAGCAGCTTGGGGAATCCCTCCCGAGAGACCCAGTACTTC	CASSLGNPSRETQYF
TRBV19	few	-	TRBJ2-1	TGTGCCAGTAGTCGGTCCGGGGGTTCCTACTCCTACAATGAGCAGTTCTTC	CASSRSGGSYSYNEQFF
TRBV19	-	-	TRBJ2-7	TGTGCCAGTAGTATCCTTGGAGGGGGCGACTCCTACGAGCAGTACTTC	CASSILGGGDSYEQYF
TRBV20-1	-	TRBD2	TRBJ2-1	TGCAGTGCCGCCAGACTAGCCAATGAGCAGTTCTTC	CSAARLANEQFF
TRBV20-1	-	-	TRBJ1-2	TGCAGTGCTAGAATGGACGGATGGGGGACTAGGGGCTACACCTTC	CSARMDGWGTRGYTF
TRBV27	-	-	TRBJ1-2	TGTGCCAGCAGTTTATCGAGTAGGAGCGGCTACACCTTC	CASSLSSRSGYTF
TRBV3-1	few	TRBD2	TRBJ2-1	TGTGCCAGCAGCTTTAGCGGGAGGCTGAGGAATGAGCAGTTCTTC	CASSFSGRLRNEQFF
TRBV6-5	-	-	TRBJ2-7	TGTGCCAGCAGTTACGGCAACAGGGACTACGAGCAGTACTTC	CASSYGNRDYEQYF
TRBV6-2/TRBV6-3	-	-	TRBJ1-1	TGTGCCAGCAGTTACTCGTCAGGGAAGACTGAAGCTTTCTTT	CASSYSSGKTEAFF
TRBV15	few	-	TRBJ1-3	TGTGCCACCGGCCCCGGACAGACCTCTGGAAACACCATATATTTT	CATGPGQTSGNTIYF
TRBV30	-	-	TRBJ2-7	TGTGCCTGGAGTCTCGGAGGGGGGGGCTCCTACGAGCAGTACTTC	CAWSLGGGGSYEQYF
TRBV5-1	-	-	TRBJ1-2	TGCGCCAGCAGCTTGGGACAGTATAACTATGGCTACACCTTC	CASSLGQYNYGYTF
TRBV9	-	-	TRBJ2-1	TGTGCCAGCAGCGTAGAGGGACTGCCACGCTCCTACAATGAGCAGTTCTTC	CASSVEGLPRSYNEQFF
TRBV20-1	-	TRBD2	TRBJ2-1	TGCAGTGTCCCTGCCGGGGGGGCTGGTATTCCTGAGCAGTTCTTC	CSVPAGGAGIPEQFF
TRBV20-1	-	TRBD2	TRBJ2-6	TGCAGTGCTAGAGTGGGAGGGTCTGGGGCCAACGTCCTGACTTTC	CSARVGGSGANVLTF
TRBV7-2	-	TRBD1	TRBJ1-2	TGTGCCAGCAGCTTACGGTCGGGACAGGGATCAACTGGCTACACCTTC	CASSLRSGQGSTGYTF
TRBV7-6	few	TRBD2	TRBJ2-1	TGTGCCAGCAGCTTAGGGCGGGAGGGGACCTACAATGAGCAGTTCTTC	CASSLGREGTYNEQFF
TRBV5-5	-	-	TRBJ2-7	TGTGCCAGCAGCAGCGGACAGACTAGCTCCTACGAGCAGTACTTC	CASSSGQTSSYEQYF
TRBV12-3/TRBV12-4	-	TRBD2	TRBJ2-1	TGTGCCAGCAGTTCTTCTAGCGGGGCCGTTATTGAGCAGTTCTTC	CASSSSSGAVIEQFF
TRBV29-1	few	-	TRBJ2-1	TGCAGCGCCAGAGGACGGCAGTCCTACAATGAGCAGTTCTTC	CSARGRQSYNEQFF
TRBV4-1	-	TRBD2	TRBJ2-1	TGCGCCAGCAGCCAGCCTACTAGCGGGGGGGCACATGAGCAGTTCTTC	CASSQPTSGGAHEQFF
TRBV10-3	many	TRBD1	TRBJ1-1	TGTGCCATCAATGCCGGGACAGCCATGAACACTGAAGCTTTCTTT	CAINAGTAMNTEAFF
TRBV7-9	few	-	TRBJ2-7	TGTGCCAGCAGCTTAACACTCAGGGGCGAGGTCATCTCCTACGAGCAGTACTTC	CASSLTLRGEVISYEQYF
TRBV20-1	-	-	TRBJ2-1	TGCAGTGCTAGCGGATTAGGATTGTCGGATGAGCAGTTCTTC	CSASGLGLSDEQFF
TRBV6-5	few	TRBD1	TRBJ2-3	TGTGCCAGCAGGCGACGAACAGGGGGCCCCACAGATACGCAGTATTTT	CASRRRTGGPTDTQYF
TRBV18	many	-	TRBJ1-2	TGTGCCAGCTCACCATGGGACTATGGCTACACCTTC	CASSPWDYGYTF
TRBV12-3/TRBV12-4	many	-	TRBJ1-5	TGTGCCAGCAGCCTGGGCCAGGGCAATCAGCCCCAGCATTTT	CASSLGQGNQPQHF
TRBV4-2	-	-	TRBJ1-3	TGTGCCAGCAGGGACAGATTTGGAAACACCATATATTTT	CASRDRFGNTIYF
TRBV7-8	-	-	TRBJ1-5	TGTGCCAGCAGCTACCTAGACTTCGATAGCAATCAGCCCCAGCATTTT	CASSYLDFDSNQPQHF
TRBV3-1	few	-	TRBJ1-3	TGTGCCAGCAGTCAAGCAGCACGTGGGCCCACTGGAAACACCATATATTTT	CASSQAARGPTGNTIYF
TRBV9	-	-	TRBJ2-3	TGTGCCAGCAGCGTAGACGCAGATACGCAGTATTTT	CASSVDADTQYF
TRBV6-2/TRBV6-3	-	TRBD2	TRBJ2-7	TGTGCCAGCAGCCGACTAGCGAGGCACGAGCAGTACTTC	CASSRLARHEQYF
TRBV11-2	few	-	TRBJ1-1	TGTGCCAGCAGCCAGATAAGGGGAGGGGGTAAAGGAGCTTTCTTT	CASSQIRGGGKGAFF
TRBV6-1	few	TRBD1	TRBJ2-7	TGTGCCAGCATCCCGGACAGGGCCCCCTACGAGCAGTACTTC	CASIPDRAPYEQYF
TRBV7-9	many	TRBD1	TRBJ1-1	TGTGCCAGCAGCTCTAGGACAGGGGGGCCTGAAGCTTTCTTT	CASSSRTGGPEAFF
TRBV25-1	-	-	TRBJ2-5	TGTGCCAGCAGTGAATGGCTAGCTGGTCTTGAGACCCAGTACTTC	CASSEWLAGLETQYF
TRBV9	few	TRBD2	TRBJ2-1	TGTGCCAGCAGCCGGACTAGCGGGATAAGTGAGCAGTTCTTC	CASSRTSGISEQFF
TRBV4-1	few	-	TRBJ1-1	TGCGCCAGCAGCCAATACAAGCCCCCAAGGAACACTGAAGCTTTCTTT	CASSQYKPPRNTEAFF
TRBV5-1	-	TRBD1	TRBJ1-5	TGCGCCAGCAGCGCAGGGGGGGGTCAGCCCCAGCATTTT	CASSAGGGQPQHF
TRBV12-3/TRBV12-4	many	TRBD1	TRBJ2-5	TGTGCCAGCAGCCCGGACAGGGGACAAGAGACCCAGTACTTC	CASSPDRGQETQYF
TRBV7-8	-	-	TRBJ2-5	TGTGCCAGCAGCACCCCGTACCAAGAGACCCAGTACTTC	CASSTPYQETQYF
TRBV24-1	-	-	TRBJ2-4	TGTGCCACCAGTGATTTAGGGGAACCGAACATTCAGTACTTC	CATSDLGEPNIQYF
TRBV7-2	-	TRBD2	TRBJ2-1	TGTGCCAGCAGCTCAGTTAGGTTAGCGGGAAACGAGCAGTTCTTC	CASSSVRLAGNEQFF
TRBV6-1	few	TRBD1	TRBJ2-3	TGTGCCAGCAGTCGGGGACAGGGAACAGCAGATACGCAGTATTTT	CASSRGQGTADTQYF
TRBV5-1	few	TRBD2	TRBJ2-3	TGCGCCAGCAACTTGGAGGGACTAGCATTTACTTCAGATACGCAGTATTTT	CASNLEGLAFTSDTQYF
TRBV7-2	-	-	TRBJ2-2	TGTGCCAGCAGCTTAATTAGCGGTCACACCGGGGAGCTGTTTTTT	CASSLISGHTGELFF
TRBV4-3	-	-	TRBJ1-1	TGCGCCAGCAGCCAAGAAAGCGGTCCTGGGGCTTTCTTT	CASSQESGPGAFF